Below, 29 T cell receptor beta chains from the same sample are listed, as sequenced in a study of blood T cell repertoires in COVID-19 (dated by TCRdb to the early 2020s). The protocol used for the library was the immunoSEQ multiplex PCR assay. Entries here come from immuneACCESS through TCRdb and include only in-frame sequences with V and J called. Some clones fail to appear in such tables; in the studies checked, an unresolved V gene covers under half of the shortfall, and the cause of the remainder is unknown. The sample records about 130,000 clones, roughly 86% of which are singletons. The ten biggest clones cover about 5.7% of the sample. The sample consisted of peripheral blood. These receptors came from a human donor in a cohort sampled during active COVID-19.

The rearrangement links TRBV25-1 to TRBJ2-3; 9 nucleotides agree with TRBD1. This CDR3 region has 15 residues. CDR1 and CDR2 from the germline V gene are MGHDK and SYGVNS. Unmatched junction bases numbered 9, after V lost 6 bases and J lost 5 bases. This CDR3 reads CASSETGGGVDTQYF. In DNA form, the CDR3 reads TGTGCCAGCAGCGAGACAGGGGGAGGAGTAGATACGCAGTATTTT.

This chain links TRBV7-2 with TRBJ2-1; 10 bases are shared with TRBD2. V lost 4 bases, J lost 3 bases, and 6 bases stayed unmatched. The CDR3 runs to 16 residues. Per the germline V gene, CDR1 is SGHTA and CDR2 is FQGNSA. This chain's CDR3 is CASSSYGTSDYNEQFF. CDR3 nucleotide sequence: TGTGCCAGCAGCTCATATGGGACTAGCGACTACAATGAGCAGTTCTTC.

This chain joins TRBV24-1 and TRBJ1-1; D may be TRBD1 (5 bases). V was cut by 8 bases and J by 4 bases, with 13 bases left in between. CDR1 is KGHDR and CDR2 is SFDVKD in the germline V gene. This CDR3 region has 13 residues. The CDR3: CATMEGFGTEAFF. The CDR3, as DNA: TGTGCCACCATGGAGGGGTTTGGCACTGAAGCTTTCTTT.

The chain couples TRBV13 to TRBJ2-3; 8 nucleotides agree with TRBD2. In germline, CDR1 is PRHDT, CDR2 FYEKMQ (reference sequence). The V gene end was trimmed by 0 bases and the J gene end by 8 bases; junction bases not matched to a gene: 13. The CDR3 consists of 17 residues. The CDR3 spells CASSLGRGAGEGGTQYF. CDR3 DNA: TGTGCCAGCAGCTTAGGCCGGGGAGCGGGAGAGGGAGGTACGCAGTATTTT.

V and J are TRBV5-1 and TRBJ2-1, with 9 bases that match TRBD1. The CDR3 totals 15 residues. After removal of 4 bases from V and 1 base from J, the junction contained 3 bases not matched to a gene. CDR1 SGHRS and CDR2 YFSETQ come from the germline V gene. DNA of the CDR3: TGCGCCAGCAGCCTCGACAGGGGGTCCTACAATGAGCAGTTCTTC. It specifies CASSLDRGSYNEQFF.

The V gene is TRBV11-2, the J gene TRBJ2-2; D unresolved. V was cut by 8 bases and J by 3 bases, with 13 bases left in between. The CDR3 is 14 residues long. The germline CDR1 and CDR2 sequences are SGHAT and FQNNGV. The CDR3 DNA reads TGTGCCAGCTCCTTAATACGGGACACCGGGGAGCTGTTTTTT. Its translation is CASSLIRDTGELFF. The entire variable domain, with the rest obtained from reference TRBV11-2 and TRBJ2-2, is as follows: EAGVAQSPRYKIIEKRQSVAFWCNPISGHATLYWYQQILGQGPKLLIQFQNNGVVDDSQLPKDRFSAERLKGVDSTLKIQPAKLEDSAVYLCASSLIRDTGELFFGEGSRLTVL.

The V call is TRBV4-1, the J call TRBJ2-1; 9 bases match TRBD2. The CDR3 spans 16 residues. V lost 0 bases, J lost 8 bases, and 8 bases stayed unmatched. Germline loops: CDR1 MGHRA, CDR2 YSYEKL. The CDR3 region is CASSQEGGRASDEQFF. The CDR3 DNA sequence: TGCGCCAGCAGCCAAGAAGGCGGGAGGGCCTCGGATGAGCAGTTCTTC.

V is TRBV2 and J is TRBJ1-4, with D possibly being TRBD1 (5 bases). V was cut by 10 bases and J by 10 bases, with 19 bases left in between. The CDR3 is 13 amino acids. The V gene's germline CDR1 is SNHLY and CDR2 FYNNEI. The CDR3 loop is CATGREGKGKLFF. Written as DNA, the CDR3 is TGTGCCACCGGCAGGGAGGGGAAGGGAAAACTGTTTTTT. Complete variable domain (other parts from reference TRBV2 and TRBJ1-4): EPEVTQTPSHQVTQMGQEVILRCVPISNHLYFYWYRQILGQKVEFLVSFYNNEISEKSEIFDDQFSVERPDGSNFTLKIRSTKLEDSAMYFCATGREGKGKLFFGSGTQLSVL.

This CDR3 is CASSIPSGTGGISSNQPQHF. In nucleotides, the CDR3 is TGTGCCAGTAGTATCCCATCCGGGACAGGGGGTATATCCAGCAATCAGCCCCAGCATTTT. The chain has TRBV19 and TRBJ1-5; 11 nucleotides agree with TRBD1. Germline CDR1 reads LNHDA; CDR2 reads SQIVND (reference sequence). Germline trimming cut 3 bases from V and 1 base from J; bases unmatched to any gene: 14. The CDR3 runs to 20 residues.

The V call is TRBV6-5, the J call TRBJ2-7, with 9 bases that match TRBD1. Germline trimming cut 5 bases from V and 3 bases from J; bases unmatched to any gene: 2. Germline V gene sequence: CDR1 MNHEY, CDR2 SVGAGI. This CDR3 comprises 13 residues. The CDR3 reads CASSKGQGYEQYF. CDR3 DNA sequence: TGTGCCAGCAGTAAGGGACAGGGCTACGAGCAGTACTTC.

The chain combines TRBV6-2 or TRBV6-3 with TRBJ1-1; TRBD1 aligns across 7 bases. CDR1 and CDR2 (germline): MNHEY, SVGEGT. V was clipped by 6 bases and J by 5 bases; unmatched bases: 6. The length of the CDR3 is 13 residues. The CDR3, as DNA: TGTGCCAGCAGCACCCAGGGGGGAACTGAAGCTTTCTTT. Amino acid sequence: CASSTQGGTEAFF.

The chain carries TRBV30 and TRBJ1-6, with D uncertain. The CDR3 runs 12 residues. Germline lookup yields CDR1 GTSNPN and CDR2 SVGIG (reference sequence). Trimming took 0 bases from V and 9 from J, leaving 6 bases between them. Here the CDR3 reads CAWSVRVSPLHF. Here the CDR3 DNA reads TGTGCCTGGAGTGTACGGGTTTCACCCCTCCACTTT.

The chain recombines TRBV28 with TRBJ2-5; D might be TRBD1 (5 bases). V lost 5 bases, J lost 7 bases, and 20 bases lay in between. The CDR3 extends over 15 amino acids. Germline V gene data show CDR1 as MDHEN and CDR2 as SYDVKM. CDR3 loop: CASSQSSGPRGTQYF. The CDR3 nucleotides are TGTGCCAGCAGTCAGAGCTCGGGTCCTAGGGGGACCCAGTACTTC.

This clone was seen once. V usage is TRBV18 and J usage is TRBJ1-3, with D possibly TRBD1 on 5 matching bases. The CDR3 sequence is 16 residues long. Per the germline V gene, CDR1 is KGHSH and CDR2 is LQKENI. The ends were cut back, 6 bases at V and 0 bases at J, with 15 bases in the middle. The CDR3 nucleotides read TGTGCCAGCTCCCTAAGTCAGGGCAACTCTGGAAACACCATATATTTT. Translated: CASSLSQGNSGNTIYF. Full variable domain (missing parts from reference TRBV18 and TRBJ1-3): NAGVMQNPRHLVRRRGQEARLRCSPMKGHSHVYWYRQLPEEGLKFMVYLQKENIIDESGMPKERFSAEFPKEGPSILRIQQVVRGDSAAYFCASSLSQGNSGNTIYFGEGSWLTVV.

This sequence joins TRBV11-3 and TRBJ2-1; perhaps TRBD2 as D (5 bases). Trimming removed 5 bases from V and 9 bases from J, with 11 bases in between. The CDR3 length is 12 residues. Germline CDR1 reads SGHNT; CDR2 reads YENEEA. CDR3 sequence: CASSLGLSEQFF. The CDR3, as DNA: TGTGCCAGCAGCCTTGGACTGTCTGAGCAGTTCTTC.

In this sample, this clone turned up once. V usage is TRBV6-1 and J usage is TRBJ2-7; 9 bases match TRBD2. From germline, CDR1 is MNHNS and CDR2 SASEGT. The CDR3 is made up of 15 amino acids. The J segment lost 0 bases and the V segment lost 2 bases, leaving 2 bases of the junction unmatched. This CDR3 is CASSEQGLASYEQYF. Here the CDR3 DNA reads TGTGCCAGCAGTGAACAGGGACTAGCCTCCTACGAGCAGTACTTC.

J is TRBJ1-2 and V is TRBV5-1; 7 bases align to TRBD1. This CDR3 spans 14 amino acids. The germline CDR1 and CDR2 sequences are SGHRS and YFSETQ. V shed 1 base, J shed 4 bases, and the junction held 4 bases outside the gene matches. As DNA, the CDR3 is TGCGCCAGCAGCTTGACAGGGGAAGGCTATGGCTACACCTTC. Residues: CASSLTGEGYGYTF. Full variable domain (remainder filled in from reference TRBV5-1 and TRBJ1-2): KAGVTQTPRYLIKTRGQQVTLSCSPISGHRSVSWYQQTPGQGLQFLFEYFSETQRNKGNFPGRFSGRQFSNSRSEMNVSTLELGDSALYLCASSLTGEGYGYTFGSGTRLTVV.

The rearrangement links TRBV4-1 to TRBJ2-6; no definite D call. Germline values: CDR1 MGHRA, CDR2 YSYEKL. Trimming cost V 4 bases and J 2 bases, with 12 bases left between them. The CDR3 is 16 amino acids. The CDR3 DNA is TGCGCCAGCAGCCCTATTGAAGTTACTGGGGCCAACGTCCTGACTTTC. Residues: CASSPIEVTGANVLTF.

This clone was detected once. The chain joins TRBV18 to TRBJ2-1; 7 nucleotides align to TRBD1. The CDR3 is 15 amino acids. V lost 3 bases, J lost 5 bases, and 7 bases stayed unmatched. Per the germline V gene, CDR1 is KGHSH and CDR2 is LQKENI. The CDR3 loop is CASSPTGLANNEQFF. CDR3 coding DNA: TGTGCCAGCTCACCGACAGGGCTAGCAAACAATGAGCAGTTCTTC.

The V gene is TRBV13, the J gene TRBJ2-7; 9 bases align to TRBD2. The junction had 10 bases not matched to a gene; V was cut back by 2 bases and J by 5 bases. CDR3 length equals 16 residues. Germline values: CDR1 PRHDT, CDR2 FYEKMQ (reference sequence). This CDR3 is CASSLSGTSIFDEQYF. CDR3 DNA: TGTGCCAGCAGCTTAAGTGGGACTAGCATTTTTGACGAGCAGTACTTC.

The J gene is TRBJ2-7, the V gene TRBV12-3 or TRBV12-4, with a possible D match to TRBD2 (6 bases). Trimming took 6 bases from V and 4 from J, leaving 13 bases between them. The CDR3 extends over 13 amino acids. CDR3 region: CASRGTGLYEQYF. CDR3 nucleotides: TGTGCCAGCAGGGGGACGGGACTTTACGAGCAGTACTTC.

The rearrangement joins TRBV7-8 to TRBJ2-3; D uncertain. The CDR3 is made up of 16 amino acids. The V end lost 1 base, the J end lost 0 bases, and 11 bases lay between the germline ends. Germline CDR1 reads SGHVS; CDR2 reads FQNEAQ. The CDR3 nucleotides read TGTGCCAGCAGCTTAGGAGCTTTCACTAGCACAGATACGCAGTATTTT. This translates into CASSLGAFTSTDTQYF.

The V call is TRBV6-5, the J call TRBJ2-1; 12 positions match TRBD2. Germline CDR1 and CDR2: MNHEY and SVGAGI. The CDR3 length is 15 residues. The trim removed 7 bases at V and 4 bases at J, leaving 5 bases unmatched. CDR3 DNA sequence: TGTGCCAGCATCCAGACTAGCGGGAGTTACAATGAGCAGTTCTTC. Its translation: CASIQTSGSYNEQFF.

This clone was observed once. The chain is built from TRBV19 and TRBJ1-2, with D perhaps TRBD1 (6 bases). Germline V gene sequence: CDR1 LNHDA, CDR2 SQIVND (reference sequence). Trimming left V 7 bases short and J 2 bases short, with 14 bases between. This CDR3 contains 14 residues. As DNA, the CDR3 is TGTGCCAGTAAAGAGAACAGGGTCAACTATGGCTACACCTTC. This gives the protein CASKENRVNYGYTF.

This clone is a singleton in its sample. The chain is built from TRBV7-9 and TRBJ1-5; TRBD1 matches 8 bases. J gave up 5 bases and V 3 bases, and 6 bases lay outside the gene matches. This CDR3 is built from 15 residues. Germline CDR1 reads SEHNR; CDR2 reads FQNEAQ (reference sequence). The CDR3 loop is CASSFGQGLDQPQHF. CDR3 DNA sequence: TGTGCCAGCAGCTTTGGACAGGGTCTCGATCAGCCCCAGCATTTT.

This chain connects TRBV28 to TRBJ2-3; D is ambiguous. The germline CDR1 and CDR2 sequences are MDHEN and SYDVKM. The CDR3 runs 8 residues. Trimming removed 8 bases from V and 14 bases from J, with 8 bases in between. The CDR3, as DNA: TGTGCCAGCGGCGCGGTGTATTTT. Encoded protein: CASGAVYF.

This sequence joins TRBV6-1 and TRBJ2-3; 9 nucleotides align to TRBD2. CDR1 is MNHNS and CDR2 is SASEGT in the germline V gene. The V and J ends lost 2 bases and 4 bases, in that order; junction bases with no gene match: 7. This CDR3 has 16 amino acids. The CDR3 reads CASSEFKASGADTQYF. For the CDR3, the DNA is TGTGCCAGCAGTGAATTTAAGGCTAGCGGGGCAGATACGCAGTATTTT.

The genes are TRBV3-1 (or the pseudogene TRBV3-2) and TRBJ2-5; TRBD2 agrees at 9 bases. The CDR3 extends over 15 amino acids. J lost 4 bases, V lost 0 bases, and 3 bases had no gene match. Germline CDR1 is LGHDT and CDR2 is YNNKEL (reference sequence). The CDR3, as DNA: TGTGCCAGCAGCCAAGATAGTAGCGGGAGAGAGACCCAGTACTTC. Translated: CASSQDSSGRETQYF.

The chain employs TRBV19 and TRBJ1-6; 10 bases map to TRBD1. The trim removed 4 bases at V and 5 bases at J, leaving 5 bases unmatched. CDR1 is LNHDA, CDR2 SQIVND, per germline (reference sequence). CDR3 length: 16 residues. CDR3 sequence (DNA): TGTGCCAGTAGTAGGGGACAGGGGACAAATAATTCACCCCTCCACTTT. Translating gives CASSRGQGTNNSPLHF.